This T cell receptor beta chain was documented in a study of Ad26.COV2.S vaccination and SARS-CoV-2 variants. The germline V gene encodes CDR1 LGHDT and CDR2 YNNKEL (reference sequence). The CDR3 totals 15 residues. With 4 bases clipped from V and 4 bases from J, the junction kept 7 bases outside the gene matches. Treatment meaning: around 19 received Ad26.COV2.S at low or high dose, single or two shots; 5 received placebo; per-sample allocation not given. After the first vaccine or placebo injection, samples were drawn on day 63. In Boston, an adult donor aged 18-55 years took part. Sequencing was performed with immunoSEQ multiplex PCR; in TCRdb, only in-frame clones are kept and a portion is missing. The sample contains 300,000 to 400,000 clones, around 87% of which appear only once.

The rearrangement links TRBV3-1 (or the pseudogene TRBV3-2) to TRBJ2-1, with 7 bases identical to TRBD1. This specimen was peripheral blood, taken in a trial of Ad26.COV2.S vaccine versus placebo. The source of this sequence is a person aged 18 to 59 who received the Ad26.COV2.S COVID-19 vaccine or a placebo. The CDR3 loop is CASSLTGTAYNEQFF. CDR3 DNA sequence: TGTGCCAGCAGCCTCACCGGGACAGCGTACAATGAGCAGTTCTTC.